The text below deals with one TCR beta chain. Its antigen remains unidentified. Treatment described: approximately 10-day PBMC culture with coronavirus spike peptide pools or control peptides (ViraFEST assay). Peptide-pool expansion of antigen-specific T cells preceded TCR sequencing in ViraFEST. Dates of PCR positivity, March to December 2020, preceded the US Alpha, Beta and Delta variants. Scientists ran DNA taken from cultured CD4+ T cells through the Oncomine TCR Beta short-read assay for sequencing. Investigators isolated genomic DNA from cultured CD4+ T cells. Each CDR3 protein gets one entry after TCRdb re-called the PCR reads with MiXCR. The sample lists about 17,000 distinct CDR3 sequences; about 60% were seen once. The sample originates from a study of vaccination and CD4 T cells after COVID-19. The CDR3 has 15 residues. Germline V gene lookup returns CDR1 MNHNS and CDR2 SASEGT. With V trimmed by 1 base and J by 6 bases, 7 bases remained unmatched.

Study-wide results and limits: The great majority, 304 of 307 vaccine-specific clones, proved spike mono-reactive in convalescent patients.

The source material was CD4+ T cells from blood, cultured in vitro. The V gene is TRBV6-1, the J gene TRBJ2-7, with 9 positions matching TRBD2. The TCR sequence derives from a human donor who had recovered from COVID-19. The CDR3 is CASSEVRVTSGEQYF. CDR3 nucleotides: TGTGCCAGCAGTGAAGTACGTGTGACTAGCGGCGAGCAGTACTTC.